This TCR beta chain comes out of a study of OX40 agonist ivuxolimab in advanced cancers. Generated by immunoSEQ multiplex PCR, the TCRdb table keeps only in-frame clones and is missing some. Of roughly 35,000 clones in the sample, approximately 86% are singletons; the top ten hold 2.4%. Germline CDR1 SGHRS, CDR2 YFSETQ. The V and J ends lost 0 bases and 3 bases respectively, with 12 bases between them. This CDR3 contains 16 residues. The material sequenced was CD4+ or CD8+ T cells sorted from blood, taken in a trial of the OX40 agonist ivuxolimab. V gene TRBV5-1 combines with J gene TRBJ1-4; D uncertain. This clonotype was sampled from an adult with an advanced solid tumor such as melanoma, head and neck, liver or kidney cancer. CDR3 in DNA: TGCGCCAGCAGCTTGGAAGGTACGGGTGCTAATGAAAAACTGTTTTTT. It codes for CASSLEGTGANEKLFF.